Detailed here is one T cell receptor (beta chain). The data were obtained in a study of blood T cell repertoires in COVID-19. About the research overall: Spain, Italy and the United States supplied samples that represented acute and convalescent COVID-19. T cells, B-cell-depleted T cells, or PBMCs supplied cDNA or gDNA.

This CDR3 is 17 amino acids long. Trimming left V 3 bases short and J 4 bases short, with 21 bases between. Germline V gene sequence: CDR1 SGHDN, CDR2 FVKESK. In the original workflow: Estimation of nucleated cell counts was performed using reference gene primer amplification. Data came from immunoSEQ multiplex PCR; TCRdb stores just in-frame clones and leaves some out. V, J and clone size derive from that table, while D and trimming were established from the DNA sequence. The sample has about 86,000 clones; roughly 82% are singletons. Source material: peripheral blood. This TCR derives from a woman older than 75 with acute or convalescent COVID-19. V usage is TRBV14 and J usage is TRBJ1-2, with a weak D call TRBD1 (6 bases). The CDR3 spells CASSQGTGQPAAYGYTF. CDR3 bases: TGTGCCAGCAGCCAGGGGACCGGACAGCCAGCTGCCTATGGCTACACCTTC.